This is a list of T cell receptor beta chains from one sample in a study of shared clonotypes between healthy human individuals. TCRdb's table, derived via immunoSEQ multiplex PCR, lists solely in-frame clones and lacks some. The sample lists about 2,200,000 clones; about 92% were seen once. The sequenced sample was naive CD8+ T cells from PBMCs. The receptor set was obtained from a man between 18 and 35 years old in good health. Some clones in this sample may be carry-over from other donors' samples. Each CDR3 is given with its conserved first and last residue. A D gene is named only where the DNA matches it firmly. Some rows have no size entry. The others give once, few or many, or a class for an expanded clone.

d_call clone_size j_call v_call cdr3_length cdr3_aa cdr3_nt
TRBD1 . TRBJ2-7 TRBV7-2 14 CASSPGTGSYEQYF TGTGCCAGCAGCCCCGGGACAGGGTCCTACGAGCAGTACTTC
TRBD1 . TRBJ1-1 TRBV28 13 CATNRGGNTEAFF TGTGCCACAAACAGGGGCGGGAACACTGAAGCTTTCTTT
. . TRBJ2-7 TRBV10-3 14 CAINPTKKDYEQYF TGTGCCATCAACCCTACAAAGAAGGACTACGAGCAGTACTTC
. . TRBJ2-7 TRBV19 14 CASSTHRDPYEQYF TGTGCCAGTAGTACCCACCGGGACCCTTACGAGCAGTACTTC
. . TRBJ2-7 TRBV21-1 15 CASSNGDRGRYEQYF TGTGCCAGCAGCAATGGGGACAGGGGGAGGTACGAGCAGTACTTC
. . TRBJ2-7 TRBV5-1 17 CASSFTLRTADSYEQYF TGCGCCAGCAGCTTCACCCTCCGGACAGCCGATTCCTACGAGCAGTACTTC
. . TRBJ2-7 TRBV27 13 CASSWQGHYEQYF TGTGCCAGCAGTTGGCAGGGCCACTACGAGCAGTACTTC
. . TRBJ2-3 TRBV4-1 16 CASSLSGGRGTDTQYF TGCGCCAGCAGCCTGAGTGGTGGGCGAGGCACAGATACGCAGTATTTT
TRBD2 . TRBJ2-5 TRBV28 17 CASKSETSGRGKETQYF TGTGCCAGCAAATCCGAAACTAGCGGGAGAGGGAAAGAGACCCAGTACTTC
TRBD1 . TRBJ2-7 TRBV5-4 16 CASSLGDPGQGVEQYF TGTGCCAGCAGCTTGGGGGACCCGGGACAGGGGGTCGAGCAGTACTTC
TRBD1 once TRBJ2-7 TRBV7-9 15 CASSHPGQGTYEQYF TGTGCCAGCAGCCACCCGGGACAGGGAACCTACGAGCAGTACTTC
. . TRBJ1-1 TRBV19 15 CATSVGLGANTEAFF TGTGCCACCTCTGTTGGGCTGGGCGCGAACACTGAAGCTTTCTTT
TRBD1 . TRBJ1-1 TRBV28 16 CASSPRTGYMNTEAFF TGTGCCAGCAGTCCCCGGACAGGGTACATGAACACTGAAGCTTTCTTT
. . TRBJ2-3 TRBV7-9 13 CASSLVWTDTQYF TGTGCCAGCAGCTTAGTATGGACAGATACGCAGTATTTT
. . TRBJ2-5 TRBV9 15 CASSVGVGRQETQYF TGTGCCAGCAGCGTAGGAGTGGGCAGGCAAGAGACCCAGTACTTC
. . TRBJ2-7 TRBV5-1 13 CASSFGRAYEQYF TGCGCCAGCAGCTTCGGGCGGGCCTACGAGCAGTACTTC
. . TRBJ2-7 TRBV4-2 13 CASSQDRNYEQYF TGTGCCAGCAGCCAAGATCGGAACTACGAGCAGTACTTC
. . TRBJ2-3 TRBV7-9 14 CASSSGSRTDTQYF TGTGCCAGCAGCTCCGGGTCCCGCACAGATACGCAGTATTTT
TRBD1 . TRBJ1-5 TRBV7-8 14 CASSLGQGDQPQHF TGTGCCAGCAGCTTAGGACAGGGTGATCAGCCCCAGCATTTT
. . TRBJ1-1 TRBV4-1 14 CASSLRTVNTEAFF TGCGCCAGCAGCCTGAGGACAGTAAACACTGAAGCTTTCTTT
TRBD2 . TRBJ2-7 TRBV6-5 13 CASSLAGEYEQYF TGTGCCAGCAGTCTAGCGGGAGAGTACGAGCAGTACTTC
TRBD1 few TRBJ2-7 TRBV13 14 CASSNRDRGYEQYF TGTGCCAGCAGCAACCGGGACAGGGGCTACGAGCAGTACTTC
. . TRBJ2-5 TRBV2 16 CASSEVDTQPKETQYF TGTGCCAGCAGTGAAGTGGACACCCAACCTAAAGAGACCCAGTACTTC
. . TRBJ2-7 TRBV6-1 15 CASSDYKEDSYEQYF TGTGCCAGCAGTGACTACAAGGAGGACAGCTACGAGCAGTACTTC
. . TRBJ1-2 TRBV11-2 16 CASSLGGIDSNYGYTF TGTGCCAGCAGCTTAGGGGGGATCGACTCTAACTATGGCTACACCTTC
TRBD2 . TRBJ2-1 TRBV27 16 CASSSSVGLVFNEQFF TGTGCCAGCAGTTCCTCCGTAGGACTAGTTTTTAATGAGCAGTTCTTC
. . TRBJ2-7 TRBV27 13 CASSLSAREVQYF TGTGCCAGCAGTTTATCGGCCCGTGAAGTGCAGTACTTC
TRBD2 . TRBJ2-1 TRBV6-5 12 CASSTTSAEQFF TGTGCCAGCAGCACAACTAGCGCTGAGCAGTTCTTC
. few TRBJ2-7 TRBV27 16 CASSLSIGQELYEQYF TGTGCCAGCAGTTTATCGATAGGGCAGGAGCTCTACGAGCAGTACTTC
TRBD1 . TRBJ1-1 TRBV7-6 17 CASSDGTGSNMNTEAFF TGTGCCAGCAGCGACGGGACAGGTAGCAACATGAACACTGAAGCTTTCTTT
TRBD1 . TRBJ1-1 TRBV29-1 13 CSVGTGWVTEAFF TGCAGCGTTGGGACAGGGTGGGTGACTGAAGCTTTCTTT
TRBD1 . TRBJ1-2 TRBV10-3 14 CAISLDRVKDGYTF TGTGCCATCAGCTTGGACAGGGTGAAAGATGGCTACACCTTC
. . TRBJ1-5 TRBV11-2 15 CASSWSPNSNQPQHF TGTGCCAGCAGCTGGTCACCTAATAGCAATCAGCCCCAGCATTTT
TRBD2 . TRBJ2-1 TRBV28 16 CASNILREGYRYEQFF TGTGCCAGCAACATCCTGCGGGAGGGGTATCGCTATGAGCAGTTCTTC
TRBD2 . TRBJ2-3 TRBV9 14 CASSPRLAAYTQYF TGTGCCAGCAGCCCCCGGCTAGCGGCGTATACGCAGTATTTT
. . TRBJ2-2 TRBV10-3 11 CAIRENGELFF TGTGCCATCAGGGAGAACGGGGAGCTGTTTTTT
. . TRBJ2-3 TRBV7-9 14 CASSLYGWADTQYF TGTGCCAGCAGCTTATATGGTTGGGCAGATACGCAGTATTTT
. . TRBJ1-5 TRBV18 14 CASSPEQGGQPQHF TGTGCCAGCTCACCAGAACAGGGCGGACAGCCCCAGCATTTT
. . TRBJ2-1 TRBV7-9 13 CASSRLPDNEQFF TGTGCCAGCAGCCGCCTACCCGACAATGAGCAGTTCTTC
TRBD1 few TRBJ1-1 TRBV5-1 17 CASSYAGPTGRGTEAFF TGCGCCAGCAGTTATGCGGGCCCGACAGGGAGAGGGACTGAAGCTTTCTTT
TRBD1 . TRBJ2-1 TRBV28 15 CASGVRGQHYNEQFF TGTGCCAGCGGTGTAAGGGGACAGCACTACAATGAGCAGTTCTTC
. . TRBJ2-5 TRBV15 15 CATSRDAYSQETQYF TGTGCCACCAGCAGAGATGCTTACAGTCAAGAGACCCAGTACTTC
. . TRBJ1-2 TRBV9 14 CASSVATGFNGYTF TGTGCCAGCAGCGTAGCTACCGGGTTCAATGGCTACACCTTC
. once TRBJ2-1 TRBV9 11 CASSKNDEQFF TGTGCCAGCAGCAAGAACGATGAGCAGTTCTTC